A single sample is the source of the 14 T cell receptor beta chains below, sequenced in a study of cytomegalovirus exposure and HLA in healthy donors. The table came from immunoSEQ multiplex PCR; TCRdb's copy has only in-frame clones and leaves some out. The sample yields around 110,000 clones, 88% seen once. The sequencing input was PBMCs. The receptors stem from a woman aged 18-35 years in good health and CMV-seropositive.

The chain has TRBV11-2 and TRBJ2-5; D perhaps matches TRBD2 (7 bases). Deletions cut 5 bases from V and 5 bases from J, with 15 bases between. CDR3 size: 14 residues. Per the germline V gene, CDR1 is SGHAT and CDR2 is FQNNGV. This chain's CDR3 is CASSLGGPWETQYF. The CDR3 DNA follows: TGTGCCAGCAGCCTCGGGGGGCCATGGGAGACCCAGTACTTC.

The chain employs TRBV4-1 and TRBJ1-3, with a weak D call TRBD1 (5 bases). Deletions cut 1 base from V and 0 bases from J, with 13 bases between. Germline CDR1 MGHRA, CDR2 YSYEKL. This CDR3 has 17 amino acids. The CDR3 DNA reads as TGCGCCAGCAGCCAAGTAAATTGGGGCCTCTCTGGAAACACCATATATTTT. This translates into CASSQVNWGLSGNTIYF.

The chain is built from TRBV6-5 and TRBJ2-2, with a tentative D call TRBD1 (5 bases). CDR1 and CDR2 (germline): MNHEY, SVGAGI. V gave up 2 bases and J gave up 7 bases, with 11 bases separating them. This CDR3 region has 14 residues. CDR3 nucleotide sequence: TGTGCCAGCAGTTACAGGGGCACGCTCGGGGAGCTGTTTTTT. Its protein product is CASSYRGTLGELFF.

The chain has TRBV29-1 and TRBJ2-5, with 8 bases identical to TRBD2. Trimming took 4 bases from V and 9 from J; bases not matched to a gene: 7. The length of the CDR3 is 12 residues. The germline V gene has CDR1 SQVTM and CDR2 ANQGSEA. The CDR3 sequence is CSVVFSGASQYF. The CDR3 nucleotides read TGCAGCGTTGTATTTAGCGGGGCTTCCCAGTACTTC. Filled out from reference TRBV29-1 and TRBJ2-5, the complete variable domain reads SAVISQKPSRDICQRGTSLTIQCQVDSQVTMMFWYRQQPGQSLTLIATANQGSEATYESGFVIDKFPISRPNLTFSTLTVSNMSPEDSSIYLCSVVFSGASQYFGPGTRLLVL.

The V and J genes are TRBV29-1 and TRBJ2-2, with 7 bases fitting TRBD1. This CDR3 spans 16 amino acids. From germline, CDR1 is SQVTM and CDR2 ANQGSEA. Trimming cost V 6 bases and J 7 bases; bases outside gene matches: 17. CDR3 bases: TGCAGCGTCTGGGCCACGGGACAGCCAAGAGGCGGGGAGCTGTTTTTT. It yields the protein CSVWATGQPRGGELFF.

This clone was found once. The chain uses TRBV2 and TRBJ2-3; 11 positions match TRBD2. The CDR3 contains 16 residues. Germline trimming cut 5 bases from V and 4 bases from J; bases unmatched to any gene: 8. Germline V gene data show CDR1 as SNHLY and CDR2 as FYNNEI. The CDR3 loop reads CASSFLAGGLPDTQYF. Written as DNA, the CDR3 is TGTGCCAGCAGTTTCCTAGCGGGGGGTTTACCAGATACGCAGTATTTT. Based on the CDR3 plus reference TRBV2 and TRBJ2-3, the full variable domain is EPEVTQTPSHQVTQMGQEVILRCVPISNHLYFYWYRQILGQKVEFLVSFYNNEISEKSEIFDDQFSVERPDGSNFTLKIRSTKLEDSAMYFCASSFLAGGLPDTQYFGPGTRLTVL.

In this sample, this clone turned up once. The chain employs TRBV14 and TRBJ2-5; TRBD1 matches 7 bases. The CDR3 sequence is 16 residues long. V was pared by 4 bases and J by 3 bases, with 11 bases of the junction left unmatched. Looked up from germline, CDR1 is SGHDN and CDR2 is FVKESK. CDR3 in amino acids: CASSRKRYRGKETQYF. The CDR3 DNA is TGTGCCAGCAGCCGAAAAAGGTACAGGGGAAAAGAGACCCAGTACTTC. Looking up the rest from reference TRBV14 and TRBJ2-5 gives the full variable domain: EAGVTQFPSHSVIEKGQTVTLRCDPISGHDNLYWYRRVMGKEIKFLLHFVKESKQDESGMPNNRFLAERTGGTYSTLKVQPAELEDSGVYFCASSRKRYRGKETQYFGPGTRLLVL.

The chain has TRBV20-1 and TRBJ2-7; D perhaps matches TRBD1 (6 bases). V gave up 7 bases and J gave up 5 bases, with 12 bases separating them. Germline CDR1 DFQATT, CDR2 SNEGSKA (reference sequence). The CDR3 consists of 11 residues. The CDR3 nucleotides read TGCAGTGTTCTTCAGGGGAACGAGCAGTACGTC. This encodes CSVLQGNEQYV.

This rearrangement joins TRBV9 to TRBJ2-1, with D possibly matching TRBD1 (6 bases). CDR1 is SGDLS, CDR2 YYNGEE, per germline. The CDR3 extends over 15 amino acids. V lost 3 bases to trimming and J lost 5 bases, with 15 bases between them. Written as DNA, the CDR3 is TGTGCCAGCAGCGCCCTGGGGGCTGGGCACAATGAGCAGTTCTTC. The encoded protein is CASSALGAGHNEQFF.

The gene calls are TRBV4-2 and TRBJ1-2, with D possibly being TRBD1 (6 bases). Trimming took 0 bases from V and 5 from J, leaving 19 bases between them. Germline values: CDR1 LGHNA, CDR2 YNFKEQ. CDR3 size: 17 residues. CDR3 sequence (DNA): TGTGCCAGCAGCCAAGATAGGACAGAAACTTCCCGTTATGGCTACACCTTC. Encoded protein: CASSQDRTETSRYGYTF.

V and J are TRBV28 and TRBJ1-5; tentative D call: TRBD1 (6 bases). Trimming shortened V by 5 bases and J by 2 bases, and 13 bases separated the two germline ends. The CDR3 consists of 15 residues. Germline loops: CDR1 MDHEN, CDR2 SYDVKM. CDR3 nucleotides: TGTGCCAGCAGTCCCCCCTACAGGGGCAATCAGCCCCAGCATTTT. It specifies CASSPPYRGNQPQHF.

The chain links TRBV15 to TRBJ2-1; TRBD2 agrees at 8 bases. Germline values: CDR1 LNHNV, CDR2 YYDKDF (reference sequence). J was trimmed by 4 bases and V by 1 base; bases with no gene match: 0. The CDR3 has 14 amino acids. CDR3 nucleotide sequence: TGTGCCACCAGCAGAGTAGCGGGGTACAATGAGCAGTTCTTC. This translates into CATSRVAGYNEQFF. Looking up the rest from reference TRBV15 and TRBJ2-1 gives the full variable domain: DAMVIQNPRYQVTQFGKPVTLSCSQTLNHNVMYWYQQKSSQAPKLLFHYYDKDFNNEADTPDNFQSRRPNTSFCFLDIRSPGLGDTAMYLCATSRVAGYNEQFFGPGTRLTVL.

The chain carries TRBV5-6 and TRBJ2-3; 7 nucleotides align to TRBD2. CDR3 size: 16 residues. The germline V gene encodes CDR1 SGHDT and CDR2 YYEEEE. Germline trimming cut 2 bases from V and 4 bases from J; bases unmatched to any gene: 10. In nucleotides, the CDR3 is TGTGCCAGCAGCTTCAGACTAGCCTGGGGCCCAGATACGCAGTATTTT. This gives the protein CASSFRLAWGPDTQYF.

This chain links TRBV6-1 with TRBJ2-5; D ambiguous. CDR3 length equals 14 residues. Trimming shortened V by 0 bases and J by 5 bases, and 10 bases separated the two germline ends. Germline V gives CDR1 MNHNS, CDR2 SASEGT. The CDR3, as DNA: TGTGCCAGCAGTGAAGCCGGTTCCGGGGAGACCCAGTACTTC. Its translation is CASSEAGSGETQYF.